This TCR beta chain originates from a study of beta chain features in type 1 diabetes. Study-wide background: Across the samples, 100 million to 130 million sorted cells were examined in total.

What was sequenced were expressed TCRB transcripts, since all of the isolated RNA had been reverse transcribed. The average read count of naive, central memory and regulatory T cell samples was a few million. Libraries were prepared by immunoSEQ multiplex PCR; TCRdb keeps only in-frame clonotypes and omits some of them. The table includes 150,000 or so clones, about 9.2% detected once. Sorting with CD45RO/CCR7/CD25/CD127/CD95/CD27 yielded naive, central memory, regulatory and stem-like memory CD4+ cells. V was pared by 4 bases and J by 4 bases, with 5 bases of the junction left unmatched. This CDR3 spans 16 amino acids. Germline V gene lookup returns CDR1 MNHEY and CDR2 SVGAGI.

The sequence derives from a man between 18 and 29 years old in good health. The V call is TRBV6-5, the J call TRBJ2-1; TRBD2 aligns across 12 bases. The material sequenced was central memory CD4+ T cells from blood. DNA of the CDR3: TGTGCCAGCAGTTTCTCTAGCGGGGGGGCGTACAATGAGCAGTTCTTC. It translates to CASSFSSGGAYNEQFF.